This T cell receptor (beta chain) stems from a study of blood T cell repertoires in COVID-19. Study-level information: Samples of COVID-19 (acute and convalescent) were obtained from the United States, Italy and Spain. T cells, B-cell-depleted T cells, or PBMCs supplied cDNA or gDNA.

In the authors' workflow: Estimation of nucleated cell counts was performed using reference gene primer amplification. Some clones are missing from TCRdb's copy, which holds only in-frame ones; the method was immunoSEQ multiplex PCR. The V and J calls and clone size come from that table; D and trimming were worked out from the DNA. The table includes approximately 60,000 clones, 65% to 90% detected once. Trimming removed 2 bases from V and 6 bases from J; junction bases left unmatched: 10. CDR1 and CDR2 from the germline V gene are SGHNT and YENEEA. This CDR3 spans 17 amino acids. The source of this sequence is a man aged 50 to 60 with active COVID-19. The rearrangement uses TRBV11-3 and TRBJ2-1, with 10 nucleotides matching TRBD2. Sequenced sample: peripheral blood. The CDR3 here is CASSLKASGGGANEQFF. The CDR3 nucleotides read TGTGCCAGCAGCTTAAAGGCGAGCGGGGGGGGCGCCAATGAGCAGTTCTTC.